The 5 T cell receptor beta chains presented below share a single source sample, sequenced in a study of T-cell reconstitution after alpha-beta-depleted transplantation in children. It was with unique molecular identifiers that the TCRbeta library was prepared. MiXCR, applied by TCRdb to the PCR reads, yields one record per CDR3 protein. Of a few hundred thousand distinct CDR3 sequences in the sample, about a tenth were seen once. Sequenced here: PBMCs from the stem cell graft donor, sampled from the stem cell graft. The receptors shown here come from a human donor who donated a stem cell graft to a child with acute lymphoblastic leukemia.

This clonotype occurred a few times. CDR3 sequence (DNA): TGTGCCAGCAGGTCATTTGGGGAGCGGGAGATCTATGAGCAGTTCTTC. It yields the protein CASRSFGEREIYEQFF. This chain connects TRBV7-2 to TRBJ2-1; TRBD2 agrees at 8 bases. V lost 6 bases, J lost 8 bases, and 15 bases stayed unmatched. This CDR3 is 16 amino acids long. Germline-derived CDR1 and CDR2 are SGHTA and FQGNSA.

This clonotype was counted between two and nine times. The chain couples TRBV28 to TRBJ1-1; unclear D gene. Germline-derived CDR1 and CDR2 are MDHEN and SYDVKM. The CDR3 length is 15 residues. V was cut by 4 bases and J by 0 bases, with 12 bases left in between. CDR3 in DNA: TGTGCCAGCAGTTGGTTACAGAGTATGAACACTGAAGCTTTCTTT. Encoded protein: CASSWLQSMNTEAFF.

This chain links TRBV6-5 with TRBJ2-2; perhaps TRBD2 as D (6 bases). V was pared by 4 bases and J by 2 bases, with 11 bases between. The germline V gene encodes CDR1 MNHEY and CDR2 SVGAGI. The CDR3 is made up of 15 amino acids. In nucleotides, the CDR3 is TGTGCCAGCAGTTCGCCGGGACTTAACACCGGGGAGCTGTTTTTT. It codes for CASSSPGLNTGELFF.

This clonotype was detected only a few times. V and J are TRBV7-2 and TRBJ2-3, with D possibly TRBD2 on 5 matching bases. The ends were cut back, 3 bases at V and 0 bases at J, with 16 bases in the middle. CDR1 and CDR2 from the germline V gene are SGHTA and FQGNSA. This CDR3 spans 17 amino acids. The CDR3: CASSFRSLAASTDTQYF. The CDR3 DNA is TGTGCCAGCAGCTTTCGGAGCCTAGCAGCTAGCACAGATACGCAGTATTTT.

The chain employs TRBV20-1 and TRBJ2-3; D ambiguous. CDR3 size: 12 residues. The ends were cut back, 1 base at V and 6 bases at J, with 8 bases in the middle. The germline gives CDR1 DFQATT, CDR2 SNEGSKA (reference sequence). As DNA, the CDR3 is TGCAGTGCTAGAGTCCGTATGGATACGCAGTATTTT. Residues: CSARVRMDTQYF.